These 14 T cell receptor beta chains originate from one sample sequenced in a study of cytomegalovirus exposure and HLA in healthy donors. Primers included in the PCR were 60 Vbeta and 13 Jbeta primers. Only in-frame clones appear in the TCRdb table, and some are missing; sequencing was by immunoSEQ multiplex PCR. The specimen's table records 55,000 to 85,000 clones. Sequencing was performed on PBMCs. Every receptor here comes from a female donor in good health and CMV-seropositive.

This sequence joins TRBV7-2 and TRBJ2-5, with TRBD2 matching 11 bases. The CDR3 is 17 amino acids. Looked up from germline, CDR1 is SGHTA and CDR2 is FQGNSA. V shed 5 bases and J 5 bases; nucleotides not matched to a gene: 13. CDR3 DNA sequence: TGTGCCAGCAGCGCCGGGACTAGCGGCCACACAGGGGAGACCCAGTACTTC. Amino acids: CASSAGTSGHTGETQYF.

CDR3 bases: TGTGCCAGCAACCAGAAACAGGGGGCTCGGGTAGGCGGCTACACCTTC. It codes for CASNQKQGARVGGYTF. The gene calls are TRBV27 and TRBJ1-2; 9 positions match TRBD1. With 7 bases clipped from V and 8 bases from J, the junction kept 17 bases outside the gene matches. Germline CDR1 and CDR2: MNHEY and SMNVEV (reference sequence). The CDR3 sequence is 16 residues long.

The rearrangement links TRBV18 to TRBJ2-7; 7 bases map to TRBD1. Germline trimming cut 3 bases from V and 6 bases from J; bases unmatched to any gene: 5. Germline V lookup: CDR1 KGHSH, CDR2 LQKENI. The CDR3 is 13 residues long. CDR3 sequence: CASSPRDSPEQYF. As DNA, the CDR3 is TGTGCCAGCTCACCCCGGGACAGCCCCGAGCAGTACTTC.

The V call is TRBV19, the J call TRBJ2-5; 9 bases map to TRBD2. The CDR3 covers 15 residues. CDR1 and CDR2 (germline): LNHDA, SQIVND (reference sequence). The trim removed 5 bases at V and 5 bases at J, leaving 9 bases unmatched. The CDR3 loop reads CASSSIAGDSETQYF. CDR3 nucleotides: TGTGCCAGTAGTTCGATAGCGGGAGATTCTGAGACCCAGTACTTC.

The chain joins TRBV6-5 to TRBJ2-7; tentative D call: TRBD2 (6 bases). The CDR3 length is 12 residues. V lost 6 bases and J 6 bases, leaving 12 bases between the germline ends. Germline loops: CDR1 MNHEY, CDR2 SVGAGI. The chain's CDR3 is CASSLGGAEQYF. The CDR3, as DNA: TGTGCCAGCAGCCTGGGGGGAGCCGAGCAGTACTTC.

CDR3 coding DNA: TGTGCCAGCAGCTTTTGGGGTAGCGTGGTCTCCGCTGACGAGCAGTACTTC. This sequence encodes CASSFWGSVVSADEQYF. The chain is built from TRBV7-2 and TRBJ2-7, with a possible D match to TRBD2 (5 bases). With 3 bases removed from V and 5 bases from J, the gap between germline ends came to 23 bases. This CDR3 has 17 amino acids. Germline V gives CDR1 SGHTA, CDR2 FQGNSA.

The rearrangement joins TRBV9 to TRBJ2-1, with 8 bases fitting TRBD1. Germline lookup yields CDR1 SGDLS and CDR2 YYNGEE. With 7 bases clipped from V and 10 bases from J, the junction kept 13 bases outside the gene matches. The CDR3 consists of 14 residues. The DNA for the CDR3 is TGTGCCAGCGCCCCAAACACTCGGGACAGGGAGCAGTTCTTC. Protein sequence: CASAPNTRDREQFF.

CDR3 sequence (DNA): TGTGCCAGCTCACCTAACCTAAGAACAGTAGCGGCTAATGAAAAACTGTTTTTT. It codes for CASSPNLRTVAANEKLFF. This chain connects TRBV18 to TRBJ1-4; D is uncertain. The germline V gene encodes CDR1 KGHSH and CDR2 LQKENI. This CDR3 has 18 amino acids. V was shortened by 3 bases and J by 3 bases, with 20 bases between the two germline ends.

The chain joins TRBV4-3 to TRBJ2-3, with 7 bases identical to TRBD1. From germline, CDR1 is LGHNA and CDR2 YSLEER. This CDR3 comprises 16 residues. The trim removed 2 bases at V and 2 bases at J, leaving 7 bases unmatched. The CDR3 protein is CASSQTPGQTTDTQYF. CDR3 sequence (DNA): TGCGCCAGCAGCCAAACCCCGGGACAGACCACAGATACGCAGTATTTT.

V and J are TRBV28 and TRBJ2-7; D possibly corresponds to TRBD2 (5 bases). Germline CDR1 and CDR2: MDHEN and SYDVKM. The CDR3 has 14 amino acids. Trimming cost V 5 bases and J 2 bases, with 13 bases left between them. CDR3 bases: TGTGCCAGCAGTGAGGGTAGCCACACCTACGAGCAGTACTTC. Protein product: CASSEGSHTYEQYF.

A note on this clone: The junction departs from the called germline gene at one end, perhaps through a read error. The chain has TRBV6-5 and TRBJ1-6; D is unclear. Germline V lookup: CDR1 MNHEY, CDR2 SVGAGI. The CDR3 totals 12 residues. The CDR3 bases are TGTGCCAGCAGCCCCCCGGGTTCACCCCTCCCCTTT. Translated, it gives CASSPPGSPLPF.

The chain employs TRBV10-3 and TRBJ2-2; TRBD1 is a possible D gene (5 bases). This CDR3 spans 14 amino acids. V lost 7 bases and J 1 base, leaving 10 bases between the germline ends. CDR1 and CDR2 (germline): ENHRY, SYGVKD. CDR3 sequence reads: CAINQGMNTGELFF. CDR3 in DNA: TGTGCCATCAATCAGGGTATGAACACCGGGGAGCTGTTTTTT.

The chain joins TRBV30 to TRBJ2-3; no clear D gene. The germline V gene encodes CDR1 GTSNPN and CDR2 SVGIG (reference sequence). The length of the CDR3 is 11 residues. The V end lost 2 bases, the J end lost 4 bases, and 4 bases lay between the germline ends. The CDR3 bases are TGTGCCTGGAGTTACTCAGATACGCAGTATTTT. Protein product: CAWSYSDTQYF.

The chain is built from TRBV29-1 and TRBJ1-5, with D possibly being TRBD1 (6 bases). Between the trimmed V and J ends, which lost 4 bases and 5 bases, there was a span of 9 bases. The CDR3 is made up of 12 amino acids. Germline loops: CDR1 SQVTM, CDR2 ANQGSEA. The DNA of the CDR3 is TGCAGCGTTGGGGACAATTATCAGCCCCAGCATTTT. This encodes CSVGDNYQPQHF. Together with reference TRBV29-1 and TRBJ1-5, the CDR3 gives the full variable domain: SAVISQKPSRDICQRGTSLTIQCQVDSQVTMMFWYRQQPGQSLTLIATANQGSEATYESGFVIDKFPISRPNLTFSTLTVSNMSPEDSSIYLCSVGDNYQPQHFGDGTRLSIL.